This is a list of T cell receptor beta chains from one sample in a study of T cells in Graves' hyperthyroidism and ophthalmopathy. TCRdb reprocessed the multiplex PCR reads with MiXCR, giving one entry per CDR3 protein. The table records about 600,000 distinct CDR3 sequences, approximately 16% of them present only once. The specimen sequenced was blood. These receptors originate from a woman aged 40 to 50 with Graves' ophthalmopathy. Both conserved end residues are part of each CDR3. Fields, in order: V gene, J gene, clone size, D gene, CDR3 DNA, CDR3 protein. A D gene is named only where the DNA matches it firmly. Rows give clone size only sometimes, using once, few, many, or a class for an expanded clone.

TRBV28	TRBJ2-1	many	NA	TGTGCCACCCTGTGGGATGACTCCTACAATGAGCAGTTCTTC	CATLWDDSYNEQFF
TRBV5-1	TRBJ2-4	NA	NA	TGCGCCAGCAGCCTAAACTCACACTCAGGGACAGCCAAAAACATTCAGTACTTC	CASSLNSHSGTAKNIQYF
TRBV20-1	TRBJ1-1	many	TRBD1	TGCAGTGCTAGTCCCTCGACAGGGTACACTGAAGCTTTCTTT	CSASPSTGYTEAFF
TRBV12-3/TRBV12-4	TRBJ2-3	many	TRBD1	TGTGCCAGCAGTTGGGGACAGGTGCACACAGATACGCAGTATTTT	CASSWGQVHTDTQYF
TRBV7-2	TRBJ2-2	many	TRBD2	TGTGCCAGCAGCTTAGCAGGAACTAGCGGGAGGGTGACCGGGGAGCTGTTTTTT	CASSLAGTSGRVTGELFF
TRBV5-4	TRBJ1-2	NA	NA	TGTACCAGCAGCTTTGGAGGTCCCCCCTATGGCTACACCTTC	CTSSFGGPPYGYTF
TRBV15	TRBJ1-2	many	TRBD1	TGTGCCACCAGGCAAGAGGGGGCCCTCTATGGCTACACCTTC	CATRQEGALYGYTF
TRBV20-1	TRBJ1-2	many	NA	TGCAGTGCTAGAGATTACCAGGGGATAGGTGGCTACACCTTC	CSARDYQGIGGYTF
TRBV9	TRBJ2-5	few	TRBD2	TGTGCCAGCAGCGGGGCTAGCGGGGCGCAAGAGACCCAGTACTTC	CASSGASGAQETQYF
TRBV27	TRBJ1-2	many	NA	TGTGCCAGCAGTTTCGCGGGGGGTGATGGCTACACCTTC	CASSFAGGDGYTF
TRBV6-1	TRBJ2-2	few	TRBD1	TGTGCCAGCAAAGTGGTCCAGGGGGCGACCACCGGGGAGCTGTTTTTT	CASKVVQGATTGELFF
TRBV11-2	TRBJ2-1	many	TRBD1	TGTGCCAGCAGTGATCGGGACAGTCAGTACAATGAGCAGTTCTTC	CASSDRDSQYNEQFF
TRBV28	TRBJ1-4	many	NA	NA	CASSSSTATNEKLFF
TRBV7-2	TRBJ1-1	few	TRBD1	TGTGCCAGCAGCCCCGACAGGGCCGAGAATCTGAACACTGAAGCTTTCTTT	CASSPDRAENLNTEAFF
TRBV10-3	TRBJ1-5	few	NA	TGTGCCATCGGACCTGGCGGGGCCCAGCATTTT	CAIGPGGAQHF
TRBV10-3	TRBJ2-7	few	TRBD1	TGTGCCACCTATCCAAACAGGGGTGTCGAGCAGTACTTC	CATYPNRGVEQYF
TRBV7-9	TRBJ1-6	NA	NA	TGTGCCAGCAGCTCAAACAGGGTGGCCAATCCACCCCTCCACTTT	CASSSNRVANPPLHF
TRBV20-1	TRBJ2-1	NA	TRBD2	TGCAGTGCACAGAAACTAGCGGGGGCTCAATTTGAGCAGTTCTTC	CSAQKLAGAQFEQFF
TRBV7-9	TRBJ2-5	many	NA	TGTGCCAGCAGCTTAGCCCCACTGGCGGCCCAAGAGACCCAGTACTTC	CASSLAPLAAQETQYF
TRBV5-1	TRBJ1-1	many	NA	TGCGCCAGCAGAACGGGACAAATGAACACTGAAGCTTTCTTT	CASRTGQMNTEAFF
TRBV29-1	TRBJ2-7	few	NA	TGCAGCGTTGAAGACGGCGGGACGAGCTCCTACGAGCAGTACTTC	CSVEDGGTSSYEQYF
TRBV3-1	TRBJ1-1	many	NA	TGTGCCAGCAGCCAAGACCTGGGAAGCACTGAAGCTTTCTTT	CASSQDLGSTEAFF
TRBV2	TRBJ2-5	many	NA	TGTGCCAGCAGTGAAGCCGGCGGGGCGAAAGAGACCCAGTACTTC	CASSEAGGAKETQYF
TRBV20-1	TRBJ1-1	many	TRBD1	TGCAGTGCTAGGCAGGGGGCCACTGAAGCTTTCTTT	CSARQGATEAFF
TRBV3-1	TRBJ2-3	many	TRBD2	TGTGCCAGCAGCCAAGATCCTAGCGGGGGAGCAGATACGCAGTATTTT	CASSQDPSGGADTQYF
TRBV5-1	TRBJ2-3	few	TRBD2	TGCGCCAGCAGCTTCCGTAGCGGGAGGAGAGATACGCAGTATTTT	CASSFRSGRRDTQYF
TRBV27	TRBJ2-3	many	NA	TGTGCCAGCAGTCCTCTAGCGTCGACAGATACGCAGTATTTT	CASSPLASTDTQYF
TRBV6-9	TRBJ1-5	NA	NA	TGTGCCAGCAGTTACGGCCGGAACAATCAGCCCCAGCATTTT	CASSYGRNNQPQHF
TRBV19	TRBJ2-7	NA	TRBD2	TGTGGCAAGACTAGCGGGAGATGGTGGCAGTACTTC	CGKTSGRWWQYF
TRBV18	TRBJ2-3	many	NA	TGTGCCAGCTCAAGGGACTTGGCAGATACGCAGTATTTT	CASSRDLADTQYF
TRBV2	TRBJ2-3	many	TRBD2	TGTGCCAGCAGGGGGGAAGCGGGGGGGCAAGATACGCAGTATTTT	CASRGEAGGQDTQYF
TRBV2	TRBJ2-1	many	NA	TGTGCCAGCAGTGAATACGGAACCATCCCGAACAATGAGCAGTTCTTC	CASSEYGTIPNNEQFF
TRBV4-2	TRBJ1-5	NA	NA	TGTGCCAGCAGCTGGGGAGGGGACAATCAGCCCCAGCATTTT	CASSWGGDNQPQHF
TRBV20-1	TRBJ2-2	few	TRBD1	TGCAGTGCAGAAGACAGGGAGAACACCGGGGAGCTGTTTTTT	CSAEDRENTGELFF
TRBV6-1	TRBJ1-1	many	TRBD1	TGTGCCAGCAGTGGGTGGACAGGTCCAACGGCTTTCTTT	CASSGWTGPTAFF
TRBV15	TRBJ2-3	NA	NA	TGTGCCACCAGCATTGCGACAGTTAGAAGCACAGATACGCAGTATTTT	CATSIATVRSTDTQYF
TRBV7-9	TRBJ2-2	NA	NA	TGTGCCAGCAGCGCCCGGAAAACAGAAGACCGGGTTGGGGAGCTGTTTTTT	CASSARKTEDRVGELFF
TRBV3-1	TRBJ2-5	NA	NA	TGTGCCAGCAGCCAAGCTCCCGGCAGGCCCAAGACCCAGTACTTC	CASSQAPGRPKTQYF
TRBV7-6	TRBJ1-5	few	NA	TGTGCCAGCAGCGGACGACCCAATCAGCCCCAGCATTTT	CASSGRPNQPQHF
TRBV7-9	TRBJ2-3	NA	TRBD2	TGTGCCAGCAGCGATAGCGGGAGGAGAGGGGATACGCAGTATTTT	CASSDSGRRGDTQYF
TRBV28	TRBJ2-7	many	TRBD1	TGTGCCAGCAGTTTATTCGGGACAGGCTCTAACGAGCAGTACTTC	CASSLFGTGSNEQYF
TRBV15	TRBJ2-7	few	NA	TGTGCCACCAGCAAAGGATTCTACGAGCAGTACTTC	CATSKGFYEQYF
TRBV12-3/TRBV12-4	TRBJ1-1	many	NA	TGTGCCAGCAGTAGCCGGGGGAGAGGGACTGAAGCTTTCTTT	CASSSRGRGTEAFF
TRBV5-1	TRBJ2-7	many	NA	TGCGCCAGCAGTTACAGCCCGGGCTCCTACGAGCAGTACTTC	CASSYSPGSYEQYF
TRBV28	TRBJ2-1	many	TRBD2	TGTGCCAGCTCCCGGACTAGCGGGCTAAATGAGCAGTTCTTC	CASSRTSGLNEQFF
TRBV4-1	TRBJ1-1	NA	NA	TGCGCCAGCAGCCAAGAATGGGGGGCGGACACTGAAGCTTTCTTT	CASSQEWGADTEAFF
TRBV28	TRBJ2-7	NA	TRBD1	TGTGCCAGCAGGGAAACAGGGGGCCCTTACGAGCAGTACTTC	CASRETGGPYEQYF
TRBV5-6	TRBJ1-5	NA	NA	TGTGCCAGCAGCTTGTACAGTTACCCCAATCAGCCCCAGCATTTT	CASSLYSYPNQPQHF
TRBV6-2/TRBV6-3	TRBJ1-4	many	NA	TGTGCCAGCAGCCAGATGTGGAAACTGTTTTTT	CASSQMWKLFF
TRBV6-1	TRBJ2-7	NA	NA	TGTGCCAGCAGTTATCCGGGGGGCCGGGAGCAGTACTTC	CASSYPGGREQYF
TRBV5-1	TRBJ2-1	few	NA	TGCGCCAGCAGCTTGTCAGGGCACAGGTTAGTTCAACTGGATTTGACTGAGCAGTTCTTC	CASSLSGHRLVQLDLTEQFF
TRBV20-1	TRBJ2-1	many	TRBD1	TGCAGTGCGAGGACAGGGTGGGATGGGGAGCAGTTCTTC	CSARTGWDGEQFF
TRBV15	TRBJ2-1	few	NA	TGTGCCACCAGCAGAGATTGGGGTAACAATGAGCAGTTCTTC	CATSRDWGNNEQFF
TRBV7-3	TRBJ1-2	NA	TRBD1	TGTGCCAGCAGCTTGCATCCGGGACAGAAGTATGGCTACACCTTC	CASSLHPGQKYGYTF
TRBV28	TRBJ1-5	NA	TRBD1	TGTGCCAGCAGTCCGGCAGGGGGGAGGAATCAGCCCCAGCATTTT	CASSPAGGRNQPQHF
TRBV20-1	TRBJ2-7	many	NA	TGCAGTGCAGCCCTCGGGGGAGTTAGCGGTTCGAACCAAGGCGAGCAGTACTTC	CSAALGGVSGSNQGEQYF
TRBV5-1	TRBJ2-7	NA	NA	TGCGCCAGCAGCTTGGATCCGGTTTCGTACGAGCAGTACTTC	CASSLDPVSYEQYF